This T cell receptor beta chain was retrieved from a study of neurological immune-mediated disorders. TCRdb redid the calling of the 5' RACE reads with MiXCR, one entry per CDR3 protein. The profile shows roughly 39,000 distinct CDR3 sequences, approximately 5% of them singletons. The germline gives CDR1 DFQATT, CDR2 SNEGSKA (reference sequence). The CDR3 contains 15 residues. Trimming took 6 bases from V and 5 from J, leaving 20 bases between them. This clonotype was detected many times. This receptor was obtained from a man aged 18 to 35 in good health. The genes are TRBV20-1 and TRBJ2-1; D perhaps matches TRBD1 (6 bases). The sample comprised CD4+ T cells from blood. Written as DNA, the CDR3 is TGCAGTGCACCACGAACAGGGCCGATAAACAATGAGCAGTTCTTC. This codes for CSAPRTGPINNEQFF.